This T cell receptor (beta chain) originates from a study of T cell repertoires in cytomegalovirus infection. Study-wide results and caveats: Using cumulative public TCR beta family frequency, the authors identified those who carried CMV together with the relevant HLA.

Each CDR3 protein is one row after TCRdb ran MiXCR on the reads. Of hundreds of thousands of distinct CDR3 sequences in the sample, roughly 24% are singletons; the top ten hold around 7.6%. This CDR3 is built from 15 residues. V was clipped by 5 bases and J by 0 bases; unmatched bases: 3. The V gene's germline CDR1 is SGHDN and CDR2 FVKESK. On this clonotype itself: The antigen is unknown.

The sample comprised CD8+ T cells from PBMCs. The receptor's source is a human donor in good health (CMV status not recorded). Some clones in this sample may be carry-over from other donors' samples. V usage is TRBV14 and J usage is TRBJ2-2; TRBD1 agrees at 7 bases. CDR3 loop: CASSDDRANTGELFF. The DNA for the CDR3 is TGTGCCAGCAGCGATGACAGGGCGAACACCGGGGAGCTGTTTTTT.